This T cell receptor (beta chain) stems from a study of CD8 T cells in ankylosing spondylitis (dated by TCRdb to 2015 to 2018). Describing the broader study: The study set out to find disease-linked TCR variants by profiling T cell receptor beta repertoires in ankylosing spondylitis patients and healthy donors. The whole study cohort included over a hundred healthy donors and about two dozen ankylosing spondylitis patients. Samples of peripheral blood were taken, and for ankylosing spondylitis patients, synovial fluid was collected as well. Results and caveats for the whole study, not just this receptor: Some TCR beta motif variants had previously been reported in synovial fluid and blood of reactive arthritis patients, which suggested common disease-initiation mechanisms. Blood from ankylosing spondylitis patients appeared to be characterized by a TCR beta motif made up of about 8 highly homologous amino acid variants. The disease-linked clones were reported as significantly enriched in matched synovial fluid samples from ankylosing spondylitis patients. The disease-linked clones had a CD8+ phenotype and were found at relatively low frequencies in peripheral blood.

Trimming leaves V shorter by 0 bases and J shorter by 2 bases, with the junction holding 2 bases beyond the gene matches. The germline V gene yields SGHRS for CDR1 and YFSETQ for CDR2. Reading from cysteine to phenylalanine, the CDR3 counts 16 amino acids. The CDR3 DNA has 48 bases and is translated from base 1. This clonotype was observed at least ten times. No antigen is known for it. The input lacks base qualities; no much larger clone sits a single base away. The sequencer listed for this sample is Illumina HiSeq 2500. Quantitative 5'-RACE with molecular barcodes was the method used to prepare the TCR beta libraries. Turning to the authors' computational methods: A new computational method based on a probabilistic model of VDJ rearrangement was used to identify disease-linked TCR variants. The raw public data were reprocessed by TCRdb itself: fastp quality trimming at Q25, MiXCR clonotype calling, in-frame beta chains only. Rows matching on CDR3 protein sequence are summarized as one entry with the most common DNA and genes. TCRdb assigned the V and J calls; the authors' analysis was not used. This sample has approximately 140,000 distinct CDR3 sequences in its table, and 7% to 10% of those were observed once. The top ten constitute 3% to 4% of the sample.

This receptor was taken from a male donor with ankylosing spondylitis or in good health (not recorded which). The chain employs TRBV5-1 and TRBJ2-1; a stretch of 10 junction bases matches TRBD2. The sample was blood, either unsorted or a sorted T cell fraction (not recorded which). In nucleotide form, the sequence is TGCGCCAGCAGCTTGGTACTAGCGGGAACCTACAATGAGCAGTTCTTC. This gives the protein CASSLVLAGTYNEQFF.